This T cell receptor (beta chain) was sequenced for a study of T cell repertoires in cytomegalovirus infection. Study at large: CMV epitopes used comprised recently identified HLA-C-restricted ones and well-studied HLA-B-restricted ones. Both CMV infection and a matching HLA type were indicated by public TCR beta signatures.

Germline V gene lookup returns CDR1 SGHVS and CDR2 FQNEAQ. The germline V and J ends were trimmed by 0 bases and 11 bases, with 7 bases remaining between them. This CDR3 contains 12 residues. This clonotype was counted between two and nine times. Its antigen is unidentified. TCRdb re-called the reads with MiXCR, one entry per CDR3 protein. In the table there are some 350,000 distinct CDR3 sequences, 25% to 30% of which are singletons. Notes on the study in general: Using cumulative public TCR beta family frequency, the authors identified those who carried CMV together with the relevant HLA. The response measured ex vivo was dominated by TCR beta clonotypes (HLA-C-restricted and CMV-specific).

The material sequenced was cultured PBMCs, taken from culture after CMV antigen stimulation. The receptor's source is a human donor in good health (CMV status not recorded). Some clones in this sample may be carry-over from other donors' samples. The chain uses TRBV7-8 and TRBJ1-4; D gene unclear. The CDR3 loop reads CASSLAEEKLFF. CDR3 sequence (DNA): TGTGCCAGCAGCTTAGCGGAAGAGAAACTGTTTTTT.